These 26 T cell receptor beta chains share one sample of origin, sequenced in a study of T-cell reconstitution after alpha-beta-depleted transplantation in children. Preparing the TCRbeta library involved the use of unique molecular identifiers. TCRdb re-called the PCR reads through MiXCR, storing one row per CDR3 protein. The sample shows 350,000 to 400,000 distinct CDR3 sequences, more than 10% of them seen only once. Sequenced material: PBMCs, taken from the stem cell graft. The receptors derive from a human donor who donated a stem cell graft to a child with Fanconi anemia.

The gene calls are TRBV6-2 or TRBV6-3 and TRBJ1-1, with D possibly TRBD1 on 6 matching bases. This CDR3 comprises 15 residues. The V end lost 6 bases, the J end lost 0 bases, and 14 bases lay between the germline ends. The V gene's germline CDR1 is MNHEY and CDR2 SVGEGT. The DNA of the CDR3 is TGTGCCAGCAGCCCCCAAACAGGGATGAACACTGAAGCTTTCTTT. Its protein product is CASSPQTGMNTEAFF.

The rearrangement links TRBV9 to TRBJ1-6; D is uncertain. Trimming shortened V by 4 bases and J by 6 bases, and 8 bases separated the two germline ends. The CDR3 has 13 residues. Per the germline V gene, CDR1 is SGDLS and CDR2 is YYNGEE. The CDR3 DNA sequence: TGTGCCAGCAGCCCCCGACTTAATTCACCCCTCCACTTT. Translation gives CASSPRLNSPLHF.

This clonotype has just a few counts. J is TRBJ1-2 and V is TRBV29-1; TRBD1 is a possible D gene (5 bases). Trimming shortened V by 3 bases and J by 12 bases, and 20 bases separated the two germline ends. In germline, CDR1 is SQVTM, CDR2 ANQGSEA. This CDR3 has 13 amino acids. The CDR3: CSVDPGRGRENTF. The CDR3 DNA is TGCAGCGTTGATCCAGGAAGGGGCAGGGAAAACACCTTC.

The chain uses TRBV7-9 and TRBJ2-1; the match to TRBD1 covers 7 bases. Germline values: CDR1 SEHNR, CDR2 FQNEAQ (reference sequence). The CDR3 runs to 13 residues. Germline trimming cut 3 bases from V and 8 bases from J; bases unmatched to any gene: 4. CDR3 in amino acids: CASSFKDRDEQFF. In nucleotides, the CDR3 is TGTGCCAGCAGCTTTAAAGACAGGGATGAGCAGTTCTTC.

The genes are TRBV13 and TRBJ1-1; tentative D call: TRBD1 (5 bases). CDR1 PRHDT and CDR2 FYEKMQ come from the germline V gene (reference sequence). Deletions cut 3 bases from V and 0 bases from J, with 20 bases between. CDR3 length equals 18 residues. CDR3 sequence: CASSFQPGFGRMNTEAFF. In DNA form, the CDR3 reads TGTGCCAGCAGCTTCCAACCAGGGTTCGGAAGGATGAACACTGAAGCTTTCTTT.

This clonotype was seen more than once but under ten times. V gene TRBV4-1 combines with J gene TRBJ1-4; maybe TRBD1 (6 bases). CDR3 length equals 16 residues. The germline gives CDR1 MGHRA, CDR2 YSYEKL. V shed 1 base and J shed 4 bases, with 13 bases lying between them. CDR3 protein: CASSQVEGVINEKLFF. CDR3 coding DNA: TGCGCCAGCAGCCAAGTCGAGGGGGTAATTAATGAAAAACTGTTTTTT.

Ten or more counts support this clonotype. The chain is built from TRBV5-6 and TRBJ2-5; D gene unclear. V was trimmed by 1 base and J by 5 bases, leaving 9 bases between them. CDR1 is SGHDT and CDR2 is YYEEEE in the germline V gene. The CDR3 covers 13 residues. As DNA, the CDR3 is TGTGCCAGCAGCTTGCAAGGAGACGAGACCCAGTACTTC. Translation gives CASSLQGDETQYF.

The chain couples TRBV5-1 to TRBJ2-1; no clear D. Germline-derived CDR1 and CDR2 are SGHRS and YFSETQ. The germline V and J ends were trimmed by 1 base and 0 bases, with 14 bases remaining between them. The CDR3 length is 17 residues. DNA for the CDR3: TGCGCCAGCAGCTTGATGGGTAAAGGAAGCTCCTACAATGAGCAGTTCTTC. The encoded protein is CASSLMGKGSSYNEQFF.

The rearrangement uses TRBV30 and TRBJ2-7; maybe TRBD2 (6 bases). Per germline, CDR1 GTSNPN and CDR2 SVGIG (reference sequence). Trimming left V 0 bases short and J 5 bases short, with 11 bases between. The length of the CDR3 is 13 residues. DNA of the CDR3: TGTGCCTGGAGTGTAGGGCCGGGGGACGAGCAGTACTTC. It translates to CAWSVGPGDEQYF.

This clonotype occurred many times. V usage is TRBV6-2 or TRBV6-3 and J usage is TRBJ2-7, with 10 bases fitting TRBD1. The junction had 5 bases not matched to a gene; V was cut back by 6 bases and J by 3 bases. Germline values: CDR1 MNHEY, CDR2 SVGEGT. This CDR3 spans 14 amino acids. CDR3 coding DNA: TGTGCCAGCAGACTCGACAGGGGGCTCTACGAGCAGTACTTC. Translated: CASRLDRGLYEQYF.

A few counts support this clonotype. The chain links TRBV14 to TRBJ2-1; D remains unclear. V was shortened by 4 bases and J by 1 base, with 11 bases between the two germline ends. Germline-derived CDR1 and CDR2 are SGHDN and FVKESK. This CDR3 region has 15 residues. The CDR3 sequence is CASSPTVRSYNEQFF. The CDR3 bases are TGTGCCAGCAGCCCGACGGTACGGTCCTACAATGAGCAGTTCTTC.

There are a few counts of this clonotype. The J gene is TRBJ2-1, the V gene TRBV5-1; the match to TRBD2 covers 7 bases. This CDR3 contains 16 residues. The V and J ends lost 4 bases and 6 bases, in that order; junction bases with no gene match: 13. Germline values: CDR1 SGHRS, CDR2 YFSETQ. CDR3 residues: CASSPEGAWGGNEQFF. In DNA, the CDR3 is TGCGCCAGCAGCCCCGAAGGGGCCTGGGGGGGCAATGAGCAGTTCTTC.

At least ten counts were recorded for this clonotype. The chain joins TRBV10-3 to TRBJ2-1; 8 nucleotides match TRBD1. Trimming at V came to 8 bases and at J to 9 bases, leaving 9 bases not matched to a gene. This CDR3 is built from 13 residues. CDR1 is ENHRY and CDR2 is SYGVKD in the germline V gene. CDR3 protein: CAIGGSTGGEQFF. The CDR3 region has the DNA TGTGCCATCGGAGGGAGCACAGGGGGTGAGCAGTTCTTC.

V gene TRBV5-1 combines with J gene TRBJ1-4; 7 positions agree with TRBD1. Trimming cost V 3 bases and J 8 bases; bases outside gene matches: 7. Per the germline V gene, CDR1 is SGHRS and CDR2 is YFSETQ. The CDR3 has 14 amino acids. This chain's CDR3 is CASSWGTAAEKLFF. CDR3 DNA sequence: TGCGCCAGCAGCTGGGGGACAGCGGCCGAAAAACTGTTTTTT.

This clonotype was seen a handful of times. This chain joins TRBV29-1 and TRBJ2-5; 11 nucleotides line up with TRBD2. With V trimmed by 5 bases and J by 2 bases, 10 bases remained unmatched. The germline V gene has CDR1 SQVTM and CDR2 ANQGSEA. This CDR3 comprises 16 residues. In DNA form, the CDR3 reads TGCAGCGTTTTAGGGTGGCTAGCGGGGGGTCAAGAGACCCAGTACTTC. Its protein product is CSVLGWLAGGQETQYF. Full variable domain (remainder filled in from reference TRBV29-1 and TRBJ2-5): SAVISQKPSRDICQRGTSLTIQCQVDSQVTMMFWYRQQPGQSLTLIATANQGSEATYESGFVIDKFPISRPNLTFSTLTVSNMSPEDSSIYLCSVLGWLAGGQETQYFGPGTRLLVL.

This clonotype was found many times. The chain carries TRBV28 and TRBJ2-5; a possible D gene is TRBD2 (6 bases). Germline lookup yields CDR1 MDHEN and CDR2 SYDVKM. The CDR3 is 14 residues long. V was shortened by 6 bases and J by 1 base, with 12 bases between the two germline ends. The CDR3 protein is CASRRRRGQETQYF. CDR3 DNA sequence: TGTGCCAGCAGGCGTAGGAGGGGCCAAGAGACCCAGTACTTC. The complete variable domain, with remaining parts taken from reference TRBV28 and TRBJ2-5, reads DVKVTQSSRYLVKRTGEKVFLECVQDMDHENMFWYRQDPGLGLRLIYFSYDVKMKEKGDIPEGYSVSREKKERFSLILESASTNQTSMYLCASRRRRGQETQYFGPGTRLLVL.

This clonotype was observed a handful of times. The chain is built from TRBV18 and TRBJ1-1; D call uncertain. The CDR3 sequence is 14 residues long. CDR1 KGHSH and CDR2 LQKENI come from the germline V gene. Trimming cost V 3 bases and J 0 bases, with 8 bases left between them. CDR3 loop: CASSPTVLNTEAFF. The CDR3 region has the DNA TGTGCCAGCTCACCCACGGTATTGAACACTGAAGCTTTCTTT.

The sample holds many counts of this clonotype. The rearrangement uses TRBV5-5 and TRBJ2-3; D possibly corresponds to TRBD2 (5 bases). The length of the CDR3 is 13 residues. With 4 bases removed from V and 5 bases from J, the gap between germline ends came to 11 bases. Looked up from germline, CDR1 is SGHKS and CDR2 is YYEKEE (reference sequence). In DNA form, the CDR3 reads TGTGCCAGCAGCCCCACGGGGATAGATACGCAGTATTTT. Protein sequence: CASSPTGIDTQYF.

The chain couples TRBV6-5 to TRBJ1-6; D might be TRBD1 (5 bases). The CDR3 spans 15 residues. V lost 0 bases and J 9 bases, leaving 12 bases between the germline ends. Germline values: CDR1 MNHEY, CDR2 SVGAGI. The DNA of the CDR3 is TGTGCCAGCAGTTACTCAATAGGGGATGGTTCACCCCTCCACTTT. This gives the protein CASSYSIGDGSPLHF.

The chain joins TRBV19 to TRBJ1-5; the match to TRBD1 covers 7 bases. The CDR3 runs 18 residues. V shed 5 bases and J 5 bases; nucleotides not matched to a gene: 18. Germline V gene data show CDR1 as LNHDA and CDR2 as SQIVND (reference sequence). The DNA of the CDR3 is TGTGCCAGTAGTCCCCGGGACAGAACCGGGGTCTTATATCAGCCCCAGCATTTT. This encodes CASSPRDRTGVLYQPQHF.

This clonotype has a count of ten or more. The chain joins TRBV14 to TRBJ2-1, with no clear D. V lost 1 base to trimming and J lost 1 base, with 8 bases between them. This CDR3 region has 15 residues. Germline CDR1 reads SGHDN; CDR2 reads FVKESK. The CDR3 region is CASSQGRSSYNEQFF. DNA of the CDR3: TGTGCCAGCAGCCAAGGCAGGAGTTCCTACAATGAGCAGTTCTTC.

This clonotype has just a few counts. CDR3 DNA sequence: TGTGCCAGCAGCCCCGGCGGGGCAAGCTCCTACAATGAGCAGTTCTTC. Its translation is CASSPGGASSYNEQFF. V usage is TRBV11-2 and J usage is TRBJ2-1; D is perhaps TRBD2 (6 bases). With 5 bases removed from V and 0 bases from J, the gap between germline ends came to 14 bases. CDR3 length: 16 amino acids. The germline CDR1 and CDR2 sequences are SGHAT and FQNNGV.

This clonotype was detected a few times. This chain connects TRBV5-4 to TRBJ1-2; D remains ambiguous. V dropped 5 bases and J dropped 7 bases, with 18 bases sitting between them. The CDR3 spans 14 residues. Germline values: CDR1 SGHNT, CDR2 YYREEE (reference sequence). CDR3 DNA: TGTGCCAGCAGTCCTCCCGGTCCCCATCCTGGCTACACCTTC. Amino acids: CASSPPGPHPGYTF.

This clonotype has only a few counts. CDR3 bases: TGTGCCAGCAACGAGAGACAGGGGCGGCCCCAAGAGACCCAGTACTTC. It yields the protein CASNERQGRPQETQYF. J is TRBJ2-5 and V is TRBV6-2 or TRBV6-3; 8 positions agree with TRBD1. The CDR3 runs 16 residues. In germline, CDR1 is MNHEY, CDR2 SVGEGT. J lost 1 base, V lost 7 bases, and 11 bases had no gene match.

This clonotype was counted only a few times. V is TRBV14 and J is TRBJ2-6; a weak D match, TRBD1 (6 bases). The CDR3 extends over 15 amino acids. Germline CDR1 SGHDN, CDR2 FVKESK. V shed 4 bases and J shed 3 bases, with 10 bases lying between them. This CDR3 reads CASSRTGLGANVLTF. The CDR3 region has the DNA TGTGCCAGCAGCCGTACAGGGCTTGGGGCCAACGTCCTGACTTTC.

The V call is TRBV5-1, the J call TRBJ2-7; unclear D gene. The CDR3 consists of 13 residues. V lost 0 bases, J lost 5 bases, and 9 bases lay in between. Germline V gene sequence: CDR1 SGHRS, CDR2 YFSETQ. The CDR3 here is CASSLGENHEQYF. CDR3 coding DNA: TGCGCCAGCAGCTTGGGAGAGAACCACGAGCAGTACTTC.